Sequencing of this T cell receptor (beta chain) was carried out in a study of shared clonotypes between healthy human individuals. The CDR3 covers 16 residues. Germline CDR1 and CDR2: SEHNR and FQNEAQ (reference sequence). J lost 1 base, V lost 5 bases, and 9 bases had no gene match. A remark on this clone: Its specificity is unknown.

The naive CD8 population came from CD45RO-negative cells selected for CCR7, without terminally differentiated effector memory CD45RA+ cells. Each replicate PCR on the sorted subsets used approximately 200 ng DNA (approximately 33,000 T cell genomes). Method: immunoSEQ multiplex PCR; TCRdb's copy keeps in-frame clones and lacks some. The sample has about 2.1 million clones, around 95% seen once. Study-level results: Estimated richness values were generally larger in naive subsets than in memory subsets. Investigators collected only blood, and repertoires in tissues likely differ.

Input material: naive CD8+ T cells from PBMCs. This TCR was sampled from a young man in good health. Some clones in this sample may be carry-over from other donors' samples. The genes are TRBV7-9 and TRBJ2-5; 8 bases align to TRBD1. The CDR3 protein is CASSPPPTGAQETQYF. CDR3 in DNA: TGTGCCAGCAGCCCTCCCCCGACAGGGGCCCAAGAGACCCAGTACTTC. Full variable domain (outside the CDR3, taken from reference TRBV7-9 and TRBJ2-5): DTGVSQNPRHKITKRGQNVTFRCDPISEHNRLYWYRQTLGQGPEFLTYFQNEAQLEKSRLLSDRFSAERPKGSFSTLEIQRTEQGDSAMYLCASSPPPTGAQETQYFGPGTRLLVL.